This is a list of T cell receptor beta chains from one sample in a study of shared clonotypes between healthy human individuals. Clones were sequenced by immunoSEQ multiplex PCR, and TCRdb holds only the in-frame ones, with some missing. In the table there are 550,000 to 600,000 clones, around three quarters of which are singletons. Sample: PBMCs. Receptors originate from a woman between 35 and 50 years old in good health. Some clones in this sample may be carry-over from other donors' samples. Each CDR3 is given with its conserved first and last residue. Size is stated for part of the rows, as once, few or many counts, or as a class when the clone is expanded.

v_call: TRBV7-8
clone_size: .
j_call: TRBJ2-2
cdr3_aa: CASSLGGRALTGELFF

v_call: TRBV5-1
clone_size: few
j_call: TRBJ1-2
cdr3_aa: CASSFSPQGGNYGYTF

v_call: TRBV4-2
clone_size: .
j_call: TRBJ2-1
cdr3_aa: CASSQGLAGNNEQFF

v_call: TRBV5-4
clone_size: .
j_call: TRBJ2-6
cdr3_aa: CASKPWDSNSGANVLTF

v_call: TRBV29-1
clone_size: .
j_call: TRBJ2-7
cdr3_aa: CSVGVVRGAFIEQYF

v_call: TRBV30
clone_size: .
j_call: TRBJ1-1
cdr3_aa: CAWRQGGTEAFF

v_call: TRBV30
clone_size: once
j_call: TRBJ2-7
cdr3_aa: CAWSVLRTSGPWGNYEQYF

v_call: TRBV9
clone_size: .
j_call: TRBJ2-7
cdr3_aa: CASSASRSSYEQYF

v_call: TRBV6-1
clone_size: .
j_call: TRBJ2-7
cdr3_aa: CASSPTGDEQYF

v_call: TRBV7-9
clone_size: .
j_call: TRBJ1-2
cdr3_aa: CAIENGVGAANYGYTF

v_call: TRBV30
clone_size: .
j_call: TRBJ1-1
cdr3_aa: CAWKEYTEAFF

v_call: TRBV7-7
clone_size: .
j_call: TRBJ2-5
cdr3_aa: CASGSEETQYF

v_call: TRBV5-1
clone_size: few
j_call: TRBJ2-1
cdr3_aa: CASSLLAGAGNEQFF

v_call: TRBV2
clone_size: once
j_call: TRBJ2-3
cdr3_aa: CASRGGTDTQYF

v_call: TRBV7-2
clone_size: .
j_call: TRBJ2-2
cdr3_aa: CASSDIAGATGELFF

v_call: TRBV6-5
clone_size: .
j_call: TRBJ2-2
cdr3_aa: CASSYSGRGGRELFF

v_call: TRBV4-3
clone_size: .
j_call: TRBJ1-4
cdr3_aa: CASSQWSGQGEKLFF

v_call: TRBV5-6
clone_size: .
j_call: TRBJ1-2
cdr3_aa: CASSSDAYGYTF

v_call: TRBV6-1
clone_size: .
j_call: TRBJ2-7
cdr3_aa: CASKRTDSYEQYF

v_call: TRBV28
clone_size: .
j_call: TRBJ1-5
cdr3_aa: CASRSAGQPQHF

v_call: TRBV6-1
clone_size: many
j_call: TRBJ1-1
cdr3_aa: CASSEGRGINTEAFF

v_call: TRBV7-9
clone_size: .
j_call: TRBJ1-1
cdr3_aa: CASSSQGDTEAFF

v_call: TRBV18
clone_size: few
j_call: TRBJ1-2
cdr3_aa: CASSPAGRDYGYTF

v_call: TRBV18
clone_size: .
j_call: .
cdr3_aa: CASSPTSSYEQYF

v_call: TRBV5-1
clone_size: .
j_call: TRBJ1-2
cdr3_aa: CASSLGDTSYGYTF

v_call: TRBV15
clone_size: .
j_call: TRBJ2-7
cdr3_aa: CATSREVDSLAYEQYF

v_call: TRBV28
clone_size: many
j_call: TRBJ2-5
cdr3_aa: CASSLLGGLYQETQYF

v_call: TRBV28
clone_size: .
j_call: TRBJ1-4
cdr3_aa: CASSSPDRKKLFF

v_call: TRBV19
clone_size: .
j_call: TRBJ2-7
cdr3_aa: CASSSRGHEQYF

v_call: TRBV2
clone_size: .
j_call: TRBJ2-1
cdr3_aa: CASRPGTSGNNEQFF

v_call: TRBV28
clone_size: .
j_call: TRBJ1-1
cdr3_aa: CASSLYPGQAFF

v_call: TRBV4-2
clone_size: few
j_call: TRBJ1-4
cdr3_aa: CASSQPPGHLKIATNEKLFF

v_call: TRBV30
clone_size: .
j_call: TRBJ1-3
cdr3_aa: CAWSVLGGPGNTIYF

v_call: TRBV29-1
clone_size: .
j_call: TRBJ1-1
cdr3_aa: CSVQAPDSNTEAFF

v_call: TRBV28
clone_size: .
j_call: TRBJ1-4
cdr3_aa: CASSLGPTGKKLFF

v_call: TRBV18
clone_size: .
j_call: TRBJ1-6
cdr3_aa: CASNRGPDSPLHF

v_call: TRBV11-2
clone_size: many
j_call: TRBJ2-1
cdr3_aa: CASSPLGGRSNEQFF

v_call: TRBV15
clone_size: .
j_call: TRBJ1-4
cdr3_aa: CATSRVNSRANEKLFF

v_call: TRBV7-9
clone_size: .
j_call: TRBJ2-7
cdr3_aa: CASSLVWGLRAYEQYF

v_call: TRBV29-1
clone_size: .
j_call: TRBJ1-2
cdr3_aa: CSVRAGDLYGYTF

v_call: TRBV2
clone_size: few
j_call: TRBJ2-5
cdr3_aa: CASGGTGVETQYF

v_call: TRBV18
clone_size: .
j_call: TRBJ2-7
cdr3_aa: CASSPGQHVGKQYF

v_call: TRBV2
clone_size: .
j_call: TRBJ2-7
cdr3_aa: CASSELAGVYYEQYF

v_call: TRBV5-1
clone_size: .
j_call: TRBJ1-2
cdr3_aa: CASSSTDNYGYTF

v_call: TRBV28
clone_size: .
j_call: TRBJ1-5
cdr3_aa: CASSGTRLVKPQHF

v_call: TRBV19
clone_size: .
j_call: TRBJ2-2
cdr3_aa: CASSIALGVSGELFF